The clone carrying this TCR beta chain came up once. Its antigen is still unknown. These data originate in a study of cytomegalovirus exposure and HLA in healthy donors. Sequencing used immunoSEQ multiplex PCR; TCRdb keeps in-frame clones, though not all of them. The sample has just over 20,000 clones, around 97% seen once; the top ten hold over 9.5%. Broader study findings: Investigators reported about 160 TCR beta chains as tied to cytomegalovirus. Among TCR sequences, most were rare, though some public TCRs appeared in many donors.

The receptor was derived from a man younger than 45 in good health and CMV-seropositive. Sequencing was carried out using PBMCs.

This CDR3 is CASSLVEGQGHNEQFF. In DNA, the CDR3 is TGTGCCAGCAGCTTAGTCGAGGGACAGGGCCACAATGAGCAGTTCTTC. V gene TRBV7-2 combines with J gene TRBJ2-1, with 9 bases identical to TRBD1. This CDR3 has 16 amino acids. J gave up 5 bases and V 1 base, and 6 bases lay outside the gene matches. Looked up from germline, CDR1 is SGHTA and CDR2 is FQGNSA. The entire variable domain, with the rest obtained from reference TRBV7-2 and TRBJ2-1, is as follows: GAGVSQSPSNKVTEKGKDVELRCDPISGHTALYWYRQSLGQGLEFLIYFQGNSAPDKSGLPSDRFSAERTGGSVSTLTIQRTQQEDSAVYLCASSLVEGQGHNEQFFGPGTRLTVL.